This TCR beta chain was found in a study of regulatory T cells in long-lasting Graves disease. Germline loops: CDR1 DFQATT, CDR2 SNEGSKA (reference sequence). The V segment lost 6 bases and the J segment 3 bases; nucleotides outside the gene matches: 6. The CDR3 runs 13 residues. This clonotype was counted between two and nine times. Arm-PCR with iRepertoire HTBI primers amplified the CDR3 regions for these TCR beta libraries. TCRdb reprocessed the multiplex PCR reads via MiXCR and lists one record per CDR3 protein. The table lists roughly 450,000 distinct CDR3 sequences, less than 25% of them singletons. Time point defined: persistent/refractory GD, antithyroid drugs over 5 years with positive TRAb. Construction of the TCR library relied on RNA isolated from PBMCs.

The sequenced sample was peripheral blood mononuclear cells (PBMCs), obtained when the disease was refractory, from a patient treated with antithyroid drugs. V usage is TRBV20-1 and J usage is TRBJ2-7; TRBD1 aligns across 9 bases. This TCR derives from a female donor with Graves disease. Here the CDR3 reads CSAWTGADYEQYF. The CDR3 bases are TGCAGTGCATGGACAGGGGCCGACTACGAGCAGTACTTC.